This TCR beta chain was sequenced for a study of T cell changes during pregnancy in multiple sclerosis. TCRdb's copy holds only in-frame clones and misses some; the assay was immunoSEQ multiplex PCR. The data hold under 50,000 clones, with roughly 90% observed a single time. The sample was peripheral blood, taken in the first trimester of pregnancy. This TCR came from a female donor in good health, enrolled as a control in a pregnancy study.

The chain's CDR3 is CASSTTSGGAGELFF. CDR3 sequence (DNA): TGTGCCAGCAGTACTACTAGCGGGGGGGCGGGGGAGCTGTTTTTT. This chain connects TRBV6-5 to TRBJ2-2; 13 bases align to TRBD2. J gave up 8 bases and V 5 bases, and 5 bases lay outside the gene matches. Per germline, CDR1 MNHEY and CDR2 SVGAGI. The CDR3 contains 15 residues.